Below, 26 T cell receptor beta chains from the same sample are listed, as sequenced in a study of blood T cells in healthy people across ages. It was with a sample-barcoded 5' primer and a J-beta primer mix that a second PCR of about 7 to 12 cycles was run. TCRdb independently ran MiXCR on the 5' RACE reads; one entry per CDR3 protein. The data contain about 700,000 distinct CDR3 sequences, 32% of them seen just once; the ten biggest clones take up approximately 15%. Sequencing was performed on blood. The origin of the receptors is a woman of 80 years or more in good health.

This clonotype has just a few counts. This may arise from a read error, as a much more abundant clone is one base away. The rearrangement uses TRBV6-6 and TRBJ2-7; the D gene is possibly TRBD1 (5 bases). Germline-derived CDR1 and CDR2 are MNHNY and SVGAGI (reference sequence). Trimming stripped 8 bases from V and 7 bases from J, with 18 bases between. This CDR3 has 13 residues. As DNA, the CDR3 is TGTGCCAGCCTCCAGAAGGGGTGGGGAGAGCAGTACTTC. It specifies CASLQKGWGEQYF.

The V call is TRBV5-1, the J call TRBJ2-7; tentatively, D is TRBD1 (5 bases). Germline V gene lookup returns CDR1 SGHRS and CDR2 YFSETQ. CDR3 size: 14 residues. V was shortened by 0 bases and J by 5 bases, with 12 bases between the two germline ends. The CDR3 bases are TGCGCCAGCAGCTTGGCCCTGCAGGGCCACGAGCAGTACTTC. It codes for CASSLALQGHEQYF.

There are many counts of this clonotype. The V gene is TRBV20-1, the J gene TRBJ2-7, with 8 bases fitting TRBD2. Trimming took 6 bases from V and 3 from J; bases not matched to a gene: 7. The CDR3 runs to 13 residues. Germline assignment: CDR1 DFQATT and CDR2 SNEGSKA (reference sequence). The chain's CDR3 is CSAAGARSYEQYF. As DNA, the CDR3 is TGCAGTGCAGCGGGGGCAAGGAGCTACGAGCAGTACTTC.

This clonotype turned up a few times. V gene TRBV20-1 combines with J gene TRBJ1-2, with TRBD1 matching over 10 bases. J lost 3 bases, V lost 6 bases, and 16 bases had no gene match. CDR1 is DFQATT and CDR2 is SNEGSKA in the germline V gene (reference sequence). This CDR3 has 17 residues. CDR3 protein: CSASSPPGQGFDYGYTF. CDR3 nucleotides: TGCAGTGCGTCATCCCCCCCGGGACAGGGGTTTGACTATGGCTACACCTTC.

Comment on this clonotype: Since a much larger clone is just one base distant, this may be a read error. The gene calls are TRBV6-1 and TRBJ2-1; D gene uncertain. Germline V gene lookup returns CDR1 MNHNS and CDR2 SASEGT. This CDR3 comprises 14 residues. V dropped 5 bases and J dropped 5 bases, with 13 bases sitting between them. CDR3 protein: CASSPGRINNEQFF. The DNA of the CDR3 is TGTGCCAGCAGTCCGGGCAGGATCAACAATGAGCAGTTCTTC.

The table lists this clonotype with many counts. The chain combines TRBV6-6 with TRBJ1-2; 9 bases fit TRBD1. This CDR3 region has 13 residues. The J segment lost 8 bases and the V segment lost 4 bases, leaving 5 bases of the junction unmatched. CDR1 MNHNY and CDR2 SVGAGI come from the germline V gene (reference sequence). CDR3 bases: TGTGCCAGCAGTTCCCGGGACAGGGCAGGCTACACCTTC. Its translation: CASSSRDRAGYTF.

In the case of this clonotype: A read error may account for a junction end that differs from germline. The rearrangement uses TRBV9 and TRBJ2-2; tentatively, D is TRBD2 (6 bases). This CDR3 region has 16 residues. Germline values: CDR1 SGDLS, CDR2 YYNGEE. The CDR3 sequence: CASSATGTLNTGERFF. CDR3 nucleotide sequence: TGTGCCAGCAGCGCCACCGGGACTTTAAACACCGGGGAGCGGTTTTTT.

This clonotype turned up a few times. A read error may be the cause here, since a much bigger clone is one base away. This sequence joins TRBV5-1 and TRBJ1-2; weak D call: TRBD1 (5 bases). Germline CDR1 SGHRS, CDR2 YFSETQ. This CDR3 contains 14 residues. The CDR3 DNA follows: TGCGCCAGCAGCTCCGGGACCCAAAACTATGGCTGCACCTTC. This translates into CASSSGTQNYGCTF.

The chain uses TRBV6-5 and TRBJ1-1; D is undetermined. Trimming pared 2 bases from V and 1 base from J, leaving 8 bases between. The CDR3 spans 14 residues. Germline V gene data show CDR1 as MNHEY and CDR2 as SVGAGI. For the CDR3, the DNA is TGTGCCAGCAGTTACCAAGACCGGAACACTGAAGCTTTCTTT. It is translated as CASSYQDRNTEAFF.

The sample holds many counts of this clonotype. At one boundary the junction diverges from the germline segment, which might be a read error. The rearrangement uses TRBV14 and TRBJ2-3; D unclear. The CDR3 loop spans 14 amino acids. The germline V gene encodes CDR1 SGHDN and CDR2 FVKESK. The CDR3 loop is CASSKELGPDTQYF. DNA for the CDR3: TGTGCCAGCAGCAAAGAGCTGGGTCCAGATACGCAGTATTTT.

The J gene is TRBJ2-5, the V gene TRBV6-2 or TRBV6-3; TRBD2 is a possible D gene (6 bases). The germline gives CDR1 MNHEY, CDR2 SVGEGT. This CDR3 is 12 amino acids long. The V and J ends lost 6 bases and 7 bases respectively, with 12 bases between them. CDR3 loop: CASSPLGRTQYF. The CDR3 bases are TGTGCCAGCAGCCCACTCGGGAGGACCCAGTACTTC.

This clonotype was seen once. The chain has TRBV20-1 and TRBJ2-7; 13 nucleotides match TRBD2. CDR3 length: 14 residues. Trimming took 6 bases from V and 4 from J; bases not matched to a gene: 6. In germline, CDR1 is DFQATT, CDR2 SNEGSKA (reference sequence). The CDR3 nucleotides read TGCAGTGCGAAACTAGCGGGAGGGCCTTACGAGCAGTACTTC. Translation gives CSAKLAGGPYEQYF.

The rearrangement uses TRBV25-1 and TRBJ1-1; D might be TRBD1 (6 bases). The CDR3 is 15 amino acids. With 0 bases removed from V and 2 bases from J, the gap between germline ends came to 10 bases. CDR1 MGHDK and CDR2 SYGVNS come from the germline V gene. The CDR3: CASSEYGTYNTEAFF. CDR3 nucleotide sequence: TGTGCCAGCAGTGAATACGGGACATATAACACTGAAGCTTTCTTT.

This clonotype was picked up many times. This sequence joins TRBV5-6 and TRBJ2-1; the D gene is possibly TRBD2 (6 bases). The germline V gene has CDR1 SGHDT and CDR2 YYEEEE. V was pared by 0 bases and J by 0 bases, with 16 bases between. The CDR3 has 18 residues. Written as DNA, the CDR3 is TGTGCCAGCAGCTTGGAGTTGCGGAGGGACTTCTCCTACAATGAGCAGTTCTTC. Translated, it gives CASSLELRRDFSYNEQFF.

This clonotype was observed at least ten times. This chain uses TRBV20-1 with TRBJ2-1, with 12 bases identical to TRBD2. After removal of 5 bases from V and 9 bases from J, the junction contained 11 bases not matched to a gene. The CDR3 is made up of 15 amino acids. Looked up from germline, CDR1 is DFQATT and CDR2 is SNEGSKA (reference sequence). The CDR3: CSAGLLAGGLGEQFF. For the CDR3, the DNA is TGCAGTGCTGGTCTACTAGCGGGGGGCCTGGGTGAGCAGTTCTTC.

Here the CDR3 reads CATSRWGDSGGYTF. The DNA for the CDR3 is TGTGCCACCAGCAGATGGGGGGACAGTGGTGGCTACACCTTC. The gene calls are TRBV15 and TRBJ1-2, with 7 bases that match TRBD1. In germline, CDR1 is LNHNV, CDR2 YYDKDF (reference sequence). The length of the CDR3 is 14 residues. Trimming removed 2 bases from V and 7 bases from J; junction bases left unmatched: 7.

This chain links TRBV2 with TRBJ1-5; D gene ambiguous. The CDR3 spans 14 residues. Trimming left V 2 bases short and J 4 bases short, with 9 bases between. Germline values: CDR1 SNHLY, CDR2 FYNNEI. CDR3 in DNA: TGTGCCAGCAGTGAACCCTACGGGAATCAGCCCCAGCATTTT. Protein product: CASSEPYGNQPQHF. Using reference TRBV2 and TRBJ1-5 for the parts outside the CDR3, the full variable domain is EPEVTQTPSHQVTQMGQEVILRCVPISNHLYFYWYRQILGQKVEFLVSFYNNEISEKSEIFDDQFSVERPDGSNFTLKIRSTKLEDSAMYFCASSEPYGNQPQHFGDGTRLSIL.

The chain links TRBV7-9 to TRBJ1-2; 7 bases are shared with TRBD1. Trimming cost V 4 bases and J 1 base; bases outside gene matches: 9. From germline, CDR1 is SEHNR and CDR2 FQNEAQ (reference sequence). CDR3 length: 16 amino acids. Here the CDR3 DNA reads TGTGCCAGCAGCTATGCGACAGGGACTCTTAACTATGGCTACACCTTC. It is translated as CASSYATGTLNYGYTF. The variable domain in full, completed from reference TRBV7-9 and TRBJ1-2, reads DTGVSQNPRHKITKRGQNVTFRCDPISEHNRLYWYRQTLGQGPEFLTYFQNEAQLEKSRLLSDRFSAERPKGSFSTLEIQRTEQGDSAMYLCASSYATGTLNYGYTFGSGTRLTVV.

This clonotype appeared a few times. The CDR3 DNA reads TGCGCCAGCAGCTTCTCCTCAGGGGTCCTGAACACTGAAGCTTTCTTT. It translates to CASSFSSGVLNTEAFF. The chain uses TRBV5-1 and TRBJ1-1, with D possibly being TRBD1 (6 bases). V was pared by 2 bases and J by 0 bases, with 14 bases between. Germline lookup yields CDR1 SGHRS and CDR2 YFSETQ. There are 16 residues in the CDR3. Looking up the rest from reference TRBV5-1 and TRBJ1-1 gives the full variable domain: KAGVTQTPRYLIKTRGQQVTLSCSPISGHRSVSWYQQTPGQGLQFLFEYFSETQRNKGNFPGRFSGRQFSNSRSEMNVSTLELGDSALYLCASSFSSGVLNTEAFFGQGTRLTVV.

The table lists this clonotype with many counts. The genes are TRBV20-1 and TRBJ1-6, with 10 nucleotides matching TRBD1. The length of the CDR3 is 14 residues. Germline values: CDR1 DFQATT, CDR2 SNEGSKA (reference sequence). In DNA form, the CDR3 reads TGCGCGACAGGGGGCAGGTCGGAGAATTCACCCCTCCACTTT. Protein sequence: CATGGRSENSPLHF.

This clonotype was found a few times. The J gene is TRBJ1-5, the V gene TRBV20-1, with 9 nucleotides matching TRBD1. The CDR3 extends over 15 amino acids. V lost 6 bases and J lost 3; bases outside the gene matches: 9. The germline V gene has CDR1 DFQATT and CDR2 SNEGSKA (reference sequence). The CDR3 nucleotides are TGCAGTGCCCCCTTGAACAGGGGGCTCAATCAGCCCCAGCATTTT. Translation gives CSAPLNRGLNQPQHF.

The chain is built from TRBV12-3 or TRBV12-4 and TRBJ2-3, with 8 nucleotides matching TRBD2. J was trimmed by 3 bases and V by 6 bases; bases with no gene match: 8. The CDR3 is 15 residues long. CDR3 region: CASSWGLERTDTQYF. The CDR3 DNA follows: TGTGCCAGCAGCTGGGGACTAGAGAGGACAGATACGCAGTATTTT.

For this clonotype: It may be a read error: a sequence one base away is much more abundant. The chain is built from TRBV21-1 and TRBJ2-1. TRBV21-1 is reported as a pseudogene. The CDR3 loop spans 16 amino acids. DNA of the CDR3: TGTGCCAGCAGCAAAGCGCGGACGCCTGGGTACAATGAGCAGTTCTTC. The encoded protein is CASSKARTPGYNEQFF.

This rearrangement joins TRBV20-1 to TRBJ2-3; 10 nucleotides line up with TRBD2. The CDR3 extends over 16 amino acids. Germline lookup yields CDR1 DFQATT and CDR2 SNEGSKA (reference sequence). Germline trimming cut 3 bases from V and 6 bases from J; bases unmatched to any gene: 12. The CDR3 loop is CSASDSGGVIFDTQYF. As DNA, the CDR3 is TGCAGTGCTAGCGACAGCGGGGGGGTAATTTTTGATACGCAGTATTTT.

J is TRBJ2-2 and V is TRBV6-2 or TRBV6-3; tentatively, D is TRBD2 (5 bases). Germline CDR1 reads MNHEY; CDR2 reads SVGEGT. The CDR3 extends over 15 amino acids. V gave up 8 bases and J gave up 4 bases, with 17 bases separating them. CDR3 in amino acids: CASWTGEKGTGELFF. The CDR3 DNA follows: TGTGCCAGCTGGACTGGCGAGAAGGGCACCGGGGAGCTGTTTTTT.

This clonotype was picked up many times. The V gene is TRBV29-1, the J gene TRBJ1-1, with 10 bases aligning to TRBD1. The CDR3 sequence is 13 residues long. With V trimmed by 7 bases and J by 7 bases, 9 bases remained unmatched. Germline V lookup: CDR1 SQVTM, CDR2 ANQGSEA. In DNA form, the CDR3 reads TGCAGCGCCTCAGACAGGGGGCAGGGTGAAGCTTTCTTT. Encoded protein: CSASDRGQGEAFF. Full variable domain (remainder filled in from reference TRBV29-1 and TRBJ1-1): SAVISQKPSRDICQRGTSLTIQCQVDSQVTMMFWYRQQPGQSLTLIATANQGSEATYESGFVIDKFPISRPNLTFSTLTVSNMSPEDSSIYLCSASDRGQGEAFFGQGTRLTVV.